This entry describes one T cell receptor (beta chain). This clone was counted only a few times. Which antigen it targets is not known. Nothing much larger sits one base from this clone, and base qualities are not available. Enrolling through a virtual design, the prospective study's participants ranged in age from roughly 18 to 95 years and lived across roughly 24 United States geographic areas. In the prospective study, participants were assigned to cohorts based on the clinical history participants reported in a screening survey and a study questionnaire. For ImmuneRACE Cohort 3, a participant was defined as recovered based on two consecutive negative NP/OP PCR tests, clearance by a healthcare professional, or resolution of symptoms. In the prospective study, mobile phlebotomists collected whole blood, serum and a nasopharyngeal or oropharyngeal swab from each participant. Participants in the prospective study had the option to provide additional blood draws and questionnaires over a 2-month period. Before DNA extraction, blood samples from the prospective study were shipped at room temperature or frozen.

V is clipped by 4 bases and J by 5 bases, and the sequence between their germline boundaries is 18 bases long. The germline V gene gives CDR1 as SGHRS and CDR2 as YFSETQ. The CDR3 contains 15 residues, cysteine and phenylalanine counted. Solely the CDR3 DNA is kept, with 45 bases framed from the first base. The entry originates in a study of blood T cell repertoires in COVID-19 (dated by TCRdb to the early 2020s). At the level of the whole study: Collaborator samples came from the United States, Italy and Spain and covered acute and convalescent phases of COVID-19. The material from the prospective study consisted of cDNA or gDNA derived from T cells, B-cell-depleted T cells, or PBMCs. The dataset comprised deeply sampled blood TCRbeta repertoires from subjects exposed to, actively infected with, or recovered from COVID-19. A freely available public database, intended as a resource for researchers studying the immune response to SARS-CoV-2, is where the repertoires were released. The samples were drawn from two sources: the first 160 participants of the ongoing ImmuneRACE study, and 1,200 or so subjects contributed by 6 global collaborators. The sample metadata nearly always contained a de-identified subject ID, COVID-19 status, age in years and sex. Where HLA class I and class II types were available, the types were taken from metadata supplied by the sample provider, not from assay-based typing. General study outcomes and caveats: Clinical and demographic metadata were provided uncurated, with the amount varying by source and participant.

TCRbeta CDR3 regions were amplified from genomic DNA by means of the immunoSEQ Assay, a bias-controlled multiplex PCR. The paper's processing steps were these. The number of nucleated cells in each sample was estimated from the amplification of reference gene primers within the assay. Sequence reads were collapsed and filtered to measure the absolute abundance of every unique TCRbeta CDR3 rearrangement. For each sample, productive Simpson clonality was calculated as the square root of Simpson's diversity index across productive rearrangements. As stored in TCRdb, this immuneACCESS dataset retains in-frame rearrangements with V and J assigned. A fraction of the clones does not appear; measured against another copy, unresolved V genes explain less than half of the discrepancy, and the remainder lacks a known reason. That table furnishes V, J and clone size, whereas the DNA furnished D and trimming. The sample table records about 260,000 clones; 85% to 90% of these occur just once. 2.4% of the sample is taken by the ten largest.

The chain is made from TRBV5-1 and TRBJ1-2; TRBD1 is a possible D gene, resting on 6 matching bases. The source of this sequence is a woman aged 18-29 years who had recovered from COVID-19. The sample was PBMCs or T cells enriched from blood (not recorded which). This receptor carries the CDR3 CASSRDRPLGYGYTF. The DNA sequence is given as TGCGCCAGCAGCCGAGACAGGCCGTTGGGGTATGGCTACACCTTC.